In its sample, the clone carrying this T cell receptor (beta chain) was seen a few times. Antigen: not known. This sample is part of a study of tissue T cells after allogeneic stem cell transplantation. Repertoires were generated with immunoSEQ multiplex PCR, while TCRdb's copy carries only in-frame clones and drops some. The sample has 5,000 to 6,500 clones, approximately 70% seen once. Comparators were a few non-transplant cancer patients without known GI disease. Study observations and caveats: Anatomically similar tissues had similar TCR repertoires within each patient. Only a limited share of tissue TCRs appeared in blood or spleen. The patient cohort was small and clinically heterogeneous, with limited sampling depth.

This TCR was sampled from a woman aged 18 to 55 with breast cancer. The sample consisted of tissue from the stomach, taken at autopsy.

The CDR3 sequence: CASSQIIRSAVGYGYTF. The CDR3 DNA reads TGCGCCAGCAGCCAGATAATTAGGTCGGCTGTGGGGTATGGCTACACCTTC. This chain joins TRBV4-1 and TRBJ1-2; no definite D call. V was cut by 3 bases and J by 5 bases, with 22 bases left in between. Germline-derived CDR1 and CDR2 are MGHRA and YSYEKL. The CDR3 length is 17 residues.